A selection of T cell receptor beta chains follows, all from one sample in a study of OX40 agonist ivuxolimab in advanced cancers. TCRdb's table, derived via immunoSEQ multiplex PCR, lists solely in-frame clones and lacks some. The sample lists approximately 88,000 clones; more than 70% were seen once. Sequences were derived from CD4+ or CD8+ T cells sorted from blood, sampled in a trial of the OX40 agonist ivuxolimab. The receptor source for this set is an adult with an advanced solid tumor such as melanoma, head and neck, liver or kidney cancer. The conserved cysteine and the conserved F or W are not part of the CDR3 here. Each record gives: J gene, D gene, V gene, CDR3 protein. The D gene is left open where the match is weak.

>TRBJ2-1|TRBD1|TRBV4-1
ASSQDATGGSWNEQF
>TRBJ2-6|.|TRBV10-3
ATEGANVLT
>TRBJ2-5|.|TRBV7-6
ASSPEAWPTTYRTQY
>TRBJ1-1|.|TRBV6-1
ASSENPLNTEAF
>TRBJ2-7|TRBD1|TRBV7-6
ASSFSRDRQTNEQY
>TRBJ2-7|TRBD1|TRBV15
ATSSGTGTYEQY
>TRBJ1-2|.|TRBV6-5
ASSNSGGDYGYT
>TRBJ2-7|TRBD1|TRBV7-2
ASSLASGQRMQY
>TRBJ1-3|.|TRBV19
ASSRDWTNPGNTIY
>TRBJ2-7|.|TRBV19
ASTKGSSYEQY
>TRBJ1-5|.|TRBV27
ASSDSLSNQPQH
>TRBJ2-2|.|TRBV6-1
ASRKDRGSTGELF
>TRBJ1-2|.|TRBV10-2
ASSKEGNYGYT
>TRBJ1-4|TRBD1|TRBV5-4
ASSWTGANEKLF
>TRBJ1-2|TRBD1|TRBV7-2
ASSLRDSLLTHGYT
>TRBJ2-3|.|TRBV15
ATSLGGLSTDTQY
>TRBJ1-4|TRBD1|TRBV5-5
ASSSGTGGRSEKLF
>TRBJ2-5|.|TRBV6-1
ASSEQRGQETQY
>TRBJ2-2|TRBD2|TRBV7-3
ASSPSGFNTGELF
>TRBJ1-3|.|TRBV6-1
ASIEGAGGLGNTIY
>TRBJ1-1|.|TRBV19
ASSIAWRGGTEAF
>TRBJ1-2|TRBD1|TRBV7-9
ASSFTGTGGSGYT
>TRBJ1-1|TRBD1|TRBV5-1
ASSLERTGRTEAF
>TRBJ1-3|.|TRBV9
ASSVDAGEYGNTIY
>TRBJ2-2|.|TRBV4-2
ASSPGASNTGELF
>TRBJ2-1|TRBD2|TRBV30
AWKERGGLASEQF
>TRBJ2-7|TRBD1|TRBV5-1
ASSSKTGDSSYEQY
>TRBJ1-1|.|TRBV5-1
ASSFQGLRGTEAF
>TRBJ2-1|TRBD1|TRBV7-9
ASSGKGAFNEQF
>TRBJ1-2|.|TRBV11-2
ASSSTEYGYT
>.|.|TRBV5-8
ASSFYYEQY
>TRBJ1-6|.|TRBV7-2
ASSSTLNSPLH
>TRBJ2-7|.|TRBV7-8
ASSSFGTYSYEQY
>TRBJ2-7|.|TRBV5-1
ASSLGKGSEQY
>TRBJ2-7|.|TRBV14
ASSPGTFPYEQY
>TRBJ2-5|TRBD2|TRBV18
ASSPPSGEETQY
>TRBJ1-4|.|TRBV7-9
ASVTGTPGGKLF